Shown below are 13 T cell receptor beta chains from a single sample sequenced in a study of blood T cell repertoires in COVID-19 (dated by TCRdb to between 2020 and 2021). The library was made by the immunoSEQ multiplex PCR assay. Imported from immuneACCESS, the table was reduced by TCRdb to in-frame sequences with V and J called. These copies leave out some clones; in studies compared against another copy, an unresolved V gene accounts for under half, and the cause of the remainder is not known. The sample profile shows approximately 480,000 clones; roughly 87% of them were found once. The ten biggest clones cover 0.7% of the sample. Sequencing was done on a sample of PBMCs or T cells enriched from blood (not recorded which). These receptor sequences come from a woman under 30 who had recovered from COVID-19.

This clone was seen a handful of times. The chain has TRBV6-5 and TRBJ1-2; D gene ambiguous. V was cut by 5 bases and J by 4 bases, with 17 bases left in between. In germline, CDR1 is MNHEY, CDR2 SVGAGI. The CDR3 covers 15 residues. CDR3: CASSPGNAGGYGYTF. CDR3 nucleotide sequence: TGTGCCAGCAGTCCTGGAAACGCGGGTGGCTATGGCTACACCTTC.

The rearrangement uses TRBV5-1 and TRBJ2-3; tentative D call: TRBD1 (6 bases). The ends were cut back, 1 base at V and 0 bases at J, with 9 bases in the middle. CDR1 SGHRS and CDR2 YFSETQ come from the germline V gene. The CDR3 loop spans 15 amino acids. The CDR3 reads CASSLQGRSTDTQYF. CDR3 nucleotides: TGCGCCAGCAGCTTGCAGGGGAGAAGCACAGATACGCAGTATTTT.

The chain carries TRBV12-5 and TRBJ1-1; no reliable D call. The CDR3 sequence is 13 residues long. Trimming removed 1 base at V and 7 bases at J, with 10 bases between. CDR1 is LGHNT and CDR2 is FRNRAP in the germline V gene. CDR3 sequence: CASGLGGVNEAFF. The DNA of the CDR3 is TGTGCTAGTGGTTTGGGTGGAGTGAATGAAGCTTTCTTT.

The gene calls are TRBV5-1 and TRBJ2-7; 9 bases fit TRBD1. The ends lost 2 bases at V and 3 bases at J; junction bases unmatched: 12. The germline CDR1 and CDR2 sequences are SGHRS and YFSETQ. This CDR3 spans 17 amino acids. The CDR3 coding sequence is TGCGCCAGCAGCTTAATCCCCACGGGACAGGGTATCTACGAGCAGTACTTC. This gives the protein CASSLIPTGQGIYEQYF.

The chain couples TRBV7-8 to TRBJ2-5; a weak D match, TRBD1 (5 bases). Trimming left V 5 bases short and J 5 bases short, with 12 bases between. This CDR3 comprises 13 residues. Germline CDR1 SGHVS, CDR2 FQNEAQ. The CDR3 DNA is TGTGCCAGCAGCCAGAAGGGGTATGAGACCCAGTACTTC. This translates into CASSQKGYETQYF.

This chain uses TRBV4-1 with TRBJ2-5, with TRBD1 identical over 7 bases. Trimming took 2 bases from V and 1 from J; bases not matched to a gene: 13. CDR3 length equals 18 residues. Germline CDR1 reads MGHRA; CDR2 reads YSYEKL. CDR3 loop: CASSQFTSQGWGQETQYF. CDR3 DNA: TGCGCCAGCAGCCAATTTACCTCACAGGGGTGGGGCCAAGAGACCCAGTACTTC.

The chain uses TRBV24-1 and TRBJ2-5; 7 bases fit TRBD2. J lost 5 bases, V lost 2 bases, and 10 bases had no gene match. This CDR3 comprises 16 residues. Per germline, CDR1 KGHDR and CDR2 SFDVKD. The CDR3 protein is CATSDSGTTLWETQYF. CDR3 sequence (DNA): TGTGCCACCAGTGATTCTGGGACTACTCTTTGGGAGACCCAGTACTTC.

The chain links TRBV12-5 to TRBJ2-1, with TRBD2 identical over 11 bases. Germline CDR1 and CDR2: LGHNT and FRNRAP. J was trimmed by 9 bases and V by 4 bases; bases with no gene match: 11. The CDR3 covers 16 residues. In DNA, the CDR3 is TGTGCTAGTGGTTCCGCCGCACTAGCGGGGGCCGGTGAGCAGTTCTTC. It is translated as CASGSAALAGAGEQFF.

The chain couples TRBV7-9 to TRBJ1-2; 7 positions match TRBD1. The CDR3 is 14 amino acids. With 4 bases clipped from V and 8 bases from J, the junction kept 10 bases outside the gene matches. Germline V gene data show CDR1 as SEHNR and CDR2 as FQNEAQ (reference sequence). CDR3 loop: CASSSPATGQGYTF. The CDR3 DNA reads TGTGCCAGCAGCTCCCCGGCGACAGGGCAAGGCTACACCTTC.

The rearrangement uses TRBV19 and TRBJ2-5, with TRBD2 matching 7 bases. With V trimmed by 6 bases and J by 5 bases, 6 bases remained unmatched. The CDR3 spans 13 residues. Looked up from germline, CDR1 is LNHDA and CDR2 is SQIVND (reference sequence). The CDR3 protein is CASRGGESETQYF. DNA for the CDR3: TGTGCCAGTAGGGGGGGGGAATCGGAGACCCAGTACTTC. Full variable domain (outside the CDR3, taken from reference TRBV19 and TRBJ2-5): DGGITQSPKYLFRKEGQNVTLSCEQNLNHDAMYWYRQDPGQGLRLIYYSQIVNDFQKGDIAEGYSVSREKKESFPLTVTSAQKNPTAFYLCASRGGESETQYFGPGTRLLVL.

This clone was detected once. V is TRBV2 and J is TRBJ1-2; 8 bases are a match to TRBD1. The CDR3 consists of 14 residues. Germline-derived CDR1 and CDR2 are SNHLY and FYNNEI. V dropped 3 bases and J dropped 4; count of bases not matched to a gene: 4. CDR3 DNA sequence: TGTGCCAGCAGTGAGTGGGGACAGGTCTATGGCTACACCTTC. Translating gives CASSEWGQVYGYTF.

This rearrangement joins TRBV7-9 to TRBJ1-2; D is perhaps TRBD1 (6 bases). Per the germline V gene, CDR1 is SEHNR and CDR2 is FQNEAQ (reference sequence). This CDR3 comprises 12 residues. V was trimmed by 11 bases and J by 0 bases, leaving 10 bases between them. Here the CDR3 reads CAWEGANYGYTF. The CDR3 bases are TGTGCCTGGGAGGGGGCTAACTATGGCTACACCTTC.

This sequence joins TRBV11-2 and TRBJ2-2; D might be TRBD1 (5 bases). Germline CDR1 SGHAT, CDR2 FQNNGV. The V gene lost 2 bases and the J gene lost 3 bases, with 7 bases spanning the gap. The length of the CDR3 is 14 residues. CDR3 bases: TGTGCCAGCAGCTTAAAAGGGGACACCGGGGAGCTGTTTTTT. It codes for CASSLKGDTGELFF.